The 28 T cell receptor beta chains reported below all come from one sample, sequenced in a study of cytomegalovirus exposure and HLA in healthy donors. The PCR ran on 60 Vbeta and 13 Jbeta primers. TCRdb's copy holds only in-frame clones and misses some; the assay was immunoSEQ multiplex PCR. This sample has some 93,000 clones; around 9.6% occur once, and the top ten carry about 4.7%. Sequencing was done on a sample of PBMCs. All receptors derive from a man aged 45-60 years in good health and CMV-seropositive.

In its sample, this clone was seen a few times. The V call is TRBV29-1, the J call TRBJ2-2, with D unresolved. The CDR3 totals 11 residues. V lost 6 bases to trimming and J lost 3 bases, with 5 bases between them. Germline CDR1 reads SQVTM; CDR2 reads ANQGSEA. The CDR3: CSVLYTGELFF. As DNA, the CDR3 is TGCAGCGTCCTATACACCGGGGAGCTGTTTTTT.

The chain links TRBV28 to TRBJ1-1, with 7 bases identical to TRBD1. Germline assignment: CDR1 MDHEN and CDR2 SYDVKM. There are 13 residues in the CDR3. V shed 6 bases, J shed 4 bases, and the junction held 5 bases outside the gene matches. CDR3 DNA sequence: TGTGCCAGCAGACCTCCAGGGGGCACTGAAGCTTTCTTT. It yields the protein CASRPPGGTEAFF.

This clone was counted only a few times. The CDR3: CASSPREFRGLEYEQYF. The CDR3 coding sequence is TGTGCCAGCAGCCCTAGGGAATTTCGGGGTTTGGAGTACGAGCAGTACTTC. The chain combines TRBV5-6 with TRBJ2-7; perhaps TRBD2 as D (5 bases). The CDR3 loop spans 17 amino acids. CDR1 and CDR2 (germline): SGHDT, YYEEEE. Between the trimmed V and J ends, which lost 4 bases and 4 bases, there was a span of 24 bases.

The J gene is TRBJ2-1, the V gene TRBV6-9, with TRBD2 as a possible D gene (6 bases). Trimming pared 2 bases from V and 8 bases from J, leaving 22 bases between. CDR3 length equals 17 residues. In germline, CDR1 is MNHGY, CDR2 SVAAGI. CDR3: CASSYPYGSPGSDEQFF. Here the CDR3 DNA reads TGTGCCAGCAGTTATCCCTACGGGAGCCCCGGTTCGGATGAGCAGTTCTTC.

A few counts support this clone. This rearrangement joins TRBV2 to TRBJ1-4, with no clear D. The V gene lost 7 bases and the J gene lost 0 bases, with 9 bases spanning the gap. CDR3 size: 14 residues. Germline CDR1 reads SNHLY; CDR2 reads FYNNEI. CDR3 DNA sequence: TGTGCCAGCAAGGAGGGCACAACTAATGAAAAACTGTTTTTT. Its protein product is CASKEGTTNEKLFF.

V usage is TRBV27 and J usage is TRBJ2-7; 10 bases fit TRBD2. CDR1 and CDR2 from the germline V gene are MNHEY and SMNVEV (reference sequence). Trimming took 5 bases from V and 3 from J; bases not matched to a gene: 16. The CDR3 is 18 residues long. CDR3 region: CASSLVTPLAGVSYEQYF. In DNA form, the CDR3 reads TGTGCCAGCAGTCTTGTTACCCCCCTAGCGGGAGTTAGCTACGAGCAGTACTTC.

V and J are TRBV28 and TRBJ2-7, with TRBD2 matching 10 bases. Germline CDR1 MDHEN, CDR2 SYDVKM. Unmatched junction bases numbered 11, after V lost 4 bases and J lost 2 bases. The CDR3 covers 17 residues. The CDR3 coding sequence is TGTGCCAGCAGTTCCCCAGGGTCAGCGGGAGGGCCCTACGAGCAGTACTTC. Translating gives CASSSPGSAGGPYEQYF.

The chain employs TRBV11-2 and TRBJ2-5; D may be TRBD2 (7 bases). The CDR3 is made up of 14 amino acids. Germline V gene sequence: CDR1 SGHAT, CDR2 FQNNGV. Trimming took off 1 base at V and 5 bases at J, with 11 bases between the two ends. The CDR3 DNA reads as TGTGCCAGCAGCTTAGGGGGGGGCCGGGAGACCCAGTACTTC. It codes for CASSLGGGRETQYF. The whole variable domain, remainder taken from reference TRBV11-2 and TRBJ2-5, is EAGVAQSPRYKIIEKRQSVAFWCNPISGHATLYWYQQILGQGPKLLIQFQNNGVVDDSQLPKDRFSAERLKGVDSTLKIQPAKLEDSAVYLCASSLGGGRETQYFGPGTRLLVL.

The chain uses TRBV6-6 and TRBJ1-5; 9 nucleotides line up with TRBD1. CDR1 and CDR2 (germline): MNHNY, SVGAGI (reference sequence). J lost 2 bases, V lost 6 bases, and 5 bases had no gene match. The CDR3 is made up of 15 amino acids. CDR3 sequence (DNA): TGTGCCAGCAGCCGCGACAGGGGGGGCAATCAGCCCCAGCATTTT. The encoded protein is CASSRDRGGNQPQHF.

In its sample, this clone was seen a few times. The chain employs TRBV13 and TRBJ1-2, with 10 bases lining up with TRBD1. The ends lost 4 bases at V and 4 bases at J; junction bases unmatched: 6. CDR1 and CDR2 (germline): PRHDT, FYEKMQ (reference sequence). The CDR3 loop spans 15 amino acids. The CDR3 coding sequence is TGTGCCAGCAGCTCAAGGACAGGGGGATCCTATGGCTACACCTTC. Translation gives CASSSRTGGSYGYTF.

The chain links TRBV19 to TRBJ2-1; 11 bases map to TRBD2. The CDR3 runs 13 residues. After removal of 8 bases from V and 10 bases from J, the junction contained 7 bases not matched to a gene. The V gene's germline CDR1 is LNHDA and CDR2 SQIVND (reference sequence). CDR3 in DNA: TGTGCCAGTGGGCCTAGCGGGAGGAGGGAGCAGTTCTTC. Translation: CASGPSGRREQFF.

The J gene is TRBJ1-5, the V gene TRBV28; 7 positions agree with TRBD1. Trimming took 8 bases from V and 3 from J; bases not matched to a gene: 13. This CDR3 comprises 16 residues. The germline V gene has CDR1 MDHEN and CDR2 SYDVKM. The CDR3 protein is CASGWGTRGNNQPQHF. In DNA form, the CDR3 reads TGTGCCAGCGGTTGGGGGACCAGGGGGAACAATCAGCCCCAGCATTTT.

This chain uses TRBV6-1 with TRBJ2-3; 7 positions agree with TRBD1. Germline CDR1 MNHNS, CDR2 SASEGT. V was clipped by 7 bases and J by 0 bases; unmatched bases: 7. This CDR3 region has 15 residues. Written as DNA, the CDR3 is TGTGCCAGCACCTTACCGGACAGGAGCACAGATACGCAGTATTTT. Translated: CASTLPDRSTDTQYF.

This clone came up a few times. The chain recombines TRBV28 with TRBJ2-3, with 13 bases that match TRBD2. CDR1 MDHEN and CDR2 SYDVKM come from the germline V gene. The CDR3 runs to 15 residues. With 6 bases clipped from V and 7 bases from J, the junction kept 7 bases outside the gene matches. CDR3 protein: CASSPTSGRANTQYF. The CDR3 DNA sequence: TGTGCCAGCAGCCCAACTAGCGGGAGGGCGAATACGCAGTATTTT.

This clone was counted between two and nine times. V usage is TRBV29-1 and J usage is TRBJ1-1, with 7 bases lining up with TRBD1. The CDR3 has 13 residues. V shed 5 bases, J shed 3 bases, and the junction held 6 bases outside the gene matches. Looked up from germline, CDR1 is SQVTM and CDR2 is ANQGSEA. DNA for the CDR3: TGCAGCGTTTACTACAGGGGCGACACTGAAGCTTTCTTT. It codes for CSVYYRGDTEAFF.

This rearrangement joins TRBV7-9 to TRBJ1-4; no definite D call. The CDR3 contains 15 residues. Germline CDR1 SEHNR, CDR2 FQNEAQ (reference sequence). V shed 5 bases and J shed 5 bases, with 15 bases lying between them. The CDR3 DNA reads TGTGCCAGCAGCCCCGGTACTAGTAGAAATGAAAAACTGTTTTTT. Translated, it gives CASSPGTSRNEKLFF. The full variable domain, its missing parts supplied by reference TRBV7-9 and TRBJ1-4, is DTGVSQNPRHKITKRGQNVTFRCDPISEHNRLYWYRQTLGQGPEFLTYFQNEAQLEKSRLLSDRFSAERPKGSFSTLEIQRTEQGDSAMYLCASSPGTSRNEKLFFGSGTQLSVL.

This clone came up a few times. The chain couples TRBV9 to TRBJ2-1; 9 nucleotides line up with TRBD2. Germline V gives CDR1 SGDLS, CDR2 YYNGEE. Germline trimming cut 1 base from V and 8 bases from J; bases unmatched to any gene: 7. This CDR3 spans 15 amino acids. This CDR3 reads CASSVSGRSGYEQFF. CDR3 DNA sequence: TGTGCCAGCAGCGTAAGCGGGAGGAGCGGCTATGAGCAGTTCTTC.

This clone has only a few counts. This sequence joins TRBV2 and TRBJ2-6; D is uncertain. V dropped 8 bases and J dropped 3 bases, with 11 bases sitting between them. Germline V lookup: CDR1 SNHLY, CDR2 FYNNEI. The CDR3 is 14 amino acids. The CDR3 is CASALRGGANVLTF. In DNA form, the CDR3 reads TGTGCCAGCGCCCTCAGAGGTGGGGCCAACGTCCTGACTTTC. The full variable domain, with the rest looked up from reference TRBV2 and TRBJ2-6, is EPEVTQTPSHQVTQMGQEVILRCVPISNHLYFYWYRQILGQKVEFLVSFYNNEISEKSEIFDDQFSVERPDGSNFTLKIRSTKLEDSAMYFCASALRGGANVLTFGAGSRLTVL.

The rearrangement joins TRBV28 to TRBJ1-1; possibly TRBD1 for D (6 bases). CDR3 length: 17 amino acids. Germline V gene sequence: CDR1 MDHEN, CDR2 SYDVKM. Between the trimmed V and J ends, which lost 6 bases and 6 bases, there was a span of 26 bases. The DNA for the CDR3 is TGTGCCAGCAGCCTGGGGGGGGGCGGTTCAATTAGGGCTGAAGCTTTCTTT. Translated, it gives CASSLGGGGSIRAEAFF.

The chain has TRBV6-5 and TRBJ2-7, with TRBD2 identical over 12 bases. V dropped 6 bases and J dropped 3; count of bases not matched to a gene: 6. The CDR3 loop spans 15 amino acids. In germline, CDR1 is MNHEY, CDR2 SVGAGI. The CDR3 DNA reads TGTGCCAGCAGCTGGACTAGCGGGAAAGGCTACGAGCAGTACTTC. This codes for CASSWTSGKGYEQYF.

The V and J genes are TRBV28 and TRBJ1-5; D unresolved. This CDR3 spans 14 amino acids. Trimming removed 5 bases from V and 6 bases from J, with 14 bases in between. Germline CDR1 reads MDHEN; CDR2 reads SYDVKM. The CDR3 region has the DNA TGTGCCAGCAGTGAGACCGCGGGAGGTCAGCCCCAGCATTTT. This sequence encodes CASSETAGGQPQHF.

This clone was seen only a few times. V usage is TRBV30 and J usage is TRBJ2-7, with a weak D call TRBD2 (5 bases). This CDR3 has 14 amino acids. Per germline, CDR1 GTSNPN and CDR2 SVGIG (reference sequence). With 3 bases removed from V and 5 bases from J, the gap between germline ends came to 17 bases. CDR3 sequence: CAWRVGLPADEQYF. The CDR3 bases are TGTGCCTGGAGGGTCGGACTCCCGGCAGACGAGCAGTACTTC.

The DNA for the CDR3 is TGTGCCAGCAGTGGACAGGGCCTTGACTATGGCTACACCTTC. This codes for CASSGQGLDYGYTF. The rearrangement uses TRBV5-5 and TRBJ1-2, with 8 positions matching TRBD1. The V segment lost 5 bases and the J segment 3 bases; nucleotides outside the gene matches: 6. CDR3 length: 14 residues. Germline V gene sequence: CDR1 SGHKS, CDR2 YYEKEE (reference sequence).

DNA of the CDR3: TGCAGCGTTGAGAATGGGGGCTCCGAGACCCAGTACTTC. It codes for CSVENGGSETQYF. V and J are TRBV29-1 and TRBJ2-5, with D maybe TRBD1 (6 bases). With 3 bases removed from V and 5 bases from J, the gap between germline ends came to 13 bases. Germline CDR1 SQVTM, CDR2 ANQGSEA. CDR3 length: 13 residues.

The chain couples TRBV4-2 to TRBJ1-1, with 8 bases identical to TRBD1. Germline assignment: CDR1 LGHNA and CDR2 YNFKEQ. The CDR3 spans 14 residues. After removal of 1 base from V and 5 bases from J, the junction contained 3 bases not matched to a gene. The CDR3 spells CASSQAGGVTEAFF. DNA of the CDR3: TGTGCCAGCAGCCAAGCAGGGGGCGTTACTGAAGCTTTCTTT.

The genes are TRBV4-2 and TRBJ1-1; D is possibly TRBD1 (5 bases). Germline V gene sequence: CDR1 LGHNA, CDR2 YNFKEQ. Trimming pared 1 base from V and 2 bases from J, leaving 8 bases between. The length of the CDR3 is 14 residues. The CDR3, as DNA: TGTGCCAGCAGCCAAGGACAGCTAAACACTGAAGCTTTCTTT. Translation: CASSQGQLNTEAFF.

This clone was observed a few times. V is TRBV4-1 and J is TRBJ1-1; D ambiguous. The germline V gene has CDR1 MGHRA and CDR2 YSYEKL. CDR3 length: 15 residues. The V and J ends lost 4 bases and 0 bases respectively, with 12 bases between them. The chain's CDR3 is CASSRNDAVNTEAFF. The CDR3 DNA reads as TGCGCCAGCAGCCGGAACGACGCGGTGAACACTGAAGCTTTCTTT.

The V gene is TRBV4-3, the J gene TRBJ2-3, with TRBD2 matching over 9 bases. Germline V gives CDR1 LGHNA, CDR2 YSLEER. The CDR3 covers 16 residues. Trimming at V came to 1 base and at J to 2 bases, leaving 4 bases not matched to a gene. CDR3 sequence (DNA): TGCGCCAGCAGCCAAGTCGGACTAGCGAACACAGATACGCAGTATTTT. This codes for CASSQVGLANTDTQYF.